This T cell receptor (beta chain) was recovered during a study of T cells after yellow fever vaccination. TCRdb redid the calling of the 5' RACE reads with MiXCR, one entry per CDR3 protein. The sample holds approximately 510,000 distinct CDR3 sequences; about a fifth are singletons and the top ten take 16%. This clonotype was detected many times. The CDR3 sequence is 15 residues long. The V gene end was trimmed by 7 bases and the J gene end by 1 base; junction bases not matched to a gene: 8. Source: PBMCs, taken 20 to 25 days after the first yellow fever vaccination. The rearrangement joins TRBV12-3 or TRBV12-4 to TRBJ2-3; TRBD2 aligns across 7 bases. The sequence was obtained from a man between 18 and 35 years old who received the YFV17D yellow fever vaccine. CDR3 coding DNA: TGTGCCAGCACCTATGGGGGGGAGGGCACAGATACGCAGTATTTT. It translates to CASTYGGEGTDTQYF.